These T cell receptor beta chains were read from a single sample in a study of T cell responses to AZD1222 COVID-19 vaccine. The assay was immunoSEQ multiplex PCR, and TCRdb's table has in-frame clones only and misses some. Here the sample spans 150,000 to 200,000 clones, under 95% being singletons. The material sequenced was peripheral blood, taken 28 days after the second AZD1222 dose. The receptors come from an adult who received the AZD1222 COVID-19 vaccine. The CDR3 runs from the conserved cysteine through the conserved F or W. The D gene is left open where the match is weak. Not every row has a clone size; where given, it reads once, few, many or a size class.

>TRBJ2-3|TRBV9|TRBD2|.
TGTGCCAGCAGCGTTTTTAGCGGGCGAAACTCAGATACGCAGTATTTT
CASSVFSGRNSDTQYF
>TRBJ1-4|TRBV6-5|TRBD1|.
TGTGCCAGCAGTTCCGTTTCGACAGGGGAAAGGGAAAAACTGTTTTTT
CASSSVSTGEREKLFF
>TRBJ1-3|TRBV20-1|.|.
TGCAGTGTTTACTCTGGAAACACCATATATTTT
CSVYSGNTIYF
>TRBJ1-5|TRBV6-1|.|.
TGTGCCAGCAGTGAAGCCCGACAGTATCAGCCCCAGCATTTT
CASSEARQYQPQHF
>TRBJ1-2|TRBV28|TRBD1|.
TGTGCCAGCAGCACTCAGACAGGGGGCTACTATGGCTACACCTTC
CASSTQTGGYYGYTF
>TRBJ2-7|TRBV5-6|.|few
TGTGCCAGCAGCTACAGACTCCCTGGAGACGAGCAGTACTTC
CASSYRLPGDEQYF
>TRBJ2-1|TRBV10-3|TRBD1|.
TGTGCCATCAGTGACCTTCTCCAGGGGGCTTCCTACAATGAGCAGTTCTTC
CAISDLLQGASYNEQFF
>TRBJ2-5|TRBV5-4|.|.
TGTGCCAGCAGCTTGGCCTCAGTTGGAGAGACCCAGTACTTC
CASSLASVGETQYF
>TRBJ2-1|TRBV5-4|TRBD1|.
TGTGCCAGCAGGGGACAGAGCTCCTACAATGAGCAGTTCTTC
CASRGQSSYNEQFF
>TRBJ2-1|TRBV28|.|.
TGTGCCAGCAGTTTACAGGGGTTGGGCTCCTACAATGAGCAGTTCTTC
CASSLQGLGSYNEQFF
>TRBJ2-3|TRBV9|.|.
TGTGCCAGCAGCGAATATAGCGGTACCAACACAGATACGCAGTATTTT
CASSEYSGTNTDTQYF
>TRBJ1-5|TRBV19|.|.
TGTGCCAGTAGTACCTGGACGGATAGCAATCAGCCCCAGCATTTT
CASSTWTDSNQPQHF
>TRBJ2-2|TRBV28|.|.
TGTGCCAGCACCAAAGGGGGGGCGCGGGTCACCGGGGAGCTGTTTTTT
CASTKGGARVTGELFF